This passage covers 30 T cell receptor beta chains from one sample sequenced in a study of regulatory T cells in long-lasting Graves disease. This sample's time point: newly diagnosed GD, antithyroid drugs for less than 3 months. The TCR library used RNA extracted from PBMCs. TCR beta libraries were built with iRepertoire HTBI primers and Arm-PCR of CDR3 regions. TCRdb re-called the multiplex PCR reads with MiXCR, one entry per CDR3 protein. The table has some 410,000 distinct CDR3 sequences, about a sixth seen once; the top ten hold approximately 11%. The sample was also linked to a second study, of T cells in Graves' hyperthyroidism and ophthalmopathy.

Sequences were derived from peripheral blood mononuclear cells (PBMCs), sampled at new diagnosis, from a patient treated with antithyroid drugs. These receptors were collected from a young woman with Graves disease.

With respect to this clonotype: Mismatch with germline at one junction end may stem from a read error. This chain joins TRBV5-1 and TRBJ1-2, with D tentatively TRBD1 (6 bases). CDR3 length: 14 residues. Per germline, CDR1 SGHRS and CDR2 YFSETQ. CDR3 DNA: TGCGCCAGCAGTCCTGACGGGGGCGGGAATGGCTTCACCTTC. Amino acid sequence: CASSPDGGGNGFTF.

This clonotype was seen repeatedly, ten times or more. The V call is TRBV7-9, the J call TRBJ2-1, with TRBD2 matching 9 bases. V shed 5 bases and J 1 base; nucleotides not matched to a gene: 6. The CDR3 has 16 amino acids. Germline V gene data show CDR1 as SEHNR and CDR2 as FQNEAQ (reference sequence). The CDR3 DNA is TGTGCCAGCAGCCCACATAGCGGGAGATCCTACAATGAGCAGTTCTTC. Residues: CASSPHSGRSYNEQFF.

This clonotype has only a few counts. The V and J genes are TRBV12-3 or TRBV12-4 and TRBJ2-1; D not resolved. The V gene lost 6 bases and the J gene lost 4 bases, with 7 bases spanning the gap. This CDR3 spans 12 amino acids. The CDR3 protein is CASRDAYNEQFF. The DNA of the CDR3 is TGTGCCAGCAGAGATGCTTACAATGAGCAGTTCTTC.

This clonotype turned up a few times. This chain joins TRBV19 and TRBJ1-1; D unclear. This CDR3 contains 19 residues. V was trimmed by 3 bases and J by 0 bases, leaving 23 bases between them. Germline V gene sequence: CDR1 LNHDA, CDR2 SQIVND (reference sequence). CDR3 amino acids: CASSIVHASIEVLNTEAFF. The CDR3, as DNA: TGTGCCAGTAGTATCGTCCATGCTAGTATCGAGGTTTTGAACACTGAAGCTTTCTTT.

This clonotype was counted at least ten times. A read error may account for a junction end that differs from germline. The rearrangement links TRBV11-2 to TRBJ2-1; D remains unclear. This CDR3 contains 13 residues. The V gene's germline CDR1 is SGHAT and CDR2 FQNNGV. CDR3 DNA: TGTGCCAGCAGATTAGCAGGAAACAATGAGCAGTTCTTC. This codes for CASRLAGNNEQFF.

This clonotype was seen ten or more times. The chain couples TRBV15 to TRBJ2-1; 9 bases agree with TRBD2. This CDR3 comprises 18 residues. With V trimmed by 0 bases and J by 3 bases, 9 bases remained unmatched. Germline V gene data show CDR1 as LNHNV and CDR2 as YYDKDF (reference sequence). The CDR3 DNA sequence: TGTGCCACCAGCAGAGATGGGGGGTTAGCGGGAGACTACAATGAGCAGTTCTTC. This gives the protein CATSRDGGLAGDYNEQFF.

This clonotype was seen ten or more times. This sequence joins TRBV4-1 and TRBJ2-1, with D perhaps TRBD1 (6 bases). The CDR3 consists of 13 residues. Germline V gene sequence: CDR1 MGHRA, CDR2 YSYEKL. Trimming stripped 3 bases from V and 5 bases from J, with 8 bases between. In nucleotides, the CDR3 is TGCGCCAGCAGCCATAACAGGGACAATGAGCAGTTCTTC. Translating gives CASSHNRDNEQFF.

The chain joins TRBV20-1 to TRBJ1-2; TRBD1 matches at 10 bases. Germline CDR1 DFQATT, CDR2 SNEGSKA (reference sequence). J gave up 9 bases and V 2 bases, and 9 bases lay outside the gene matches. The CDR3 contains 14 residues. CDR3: CSARPGGTGDSYTF. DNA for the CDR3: TGCAGTGCTAGACCCGGCGGGACAGGGGATAGCTACACCTTC.

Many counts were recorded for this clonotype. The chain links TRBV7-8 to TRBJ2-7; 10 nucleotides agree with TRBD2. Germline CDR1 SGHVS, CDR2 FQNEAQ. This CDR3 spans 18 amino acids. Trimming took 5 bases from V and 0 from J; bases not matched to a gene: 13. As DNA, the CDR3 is TGTGCCAGCAGCCCCAGGACTAGCGGAGGTCCTAGCTCCTACGAGCAGTACTTC. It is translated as CASSPRTSGGPSSYEQYF.

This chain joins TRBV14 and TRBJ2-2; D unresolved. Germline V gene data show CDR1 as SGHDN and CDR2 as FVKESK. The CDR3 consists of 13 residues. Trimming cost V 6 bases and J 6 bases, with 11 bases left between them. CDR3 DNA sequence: TGTGCCAGCAGTCCAGGAATATCCGGGGAGCTGTTTTTT. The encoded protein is CASSPGISGELFF.

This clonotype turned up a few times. For the CDR3, the DNA is TGCGCCAGCAGCCAGGGGTTAGCGGGAGGAACCTTTGAGCAGTTCTTC. Amino acid sequence: CASSQGLAGGTFEQFF. This sequence joins TRBV4-3 and TRBJ2-1, with TRBD2 identical over 10 bases. J lost 9 bases, V lost 3 bases, and 11 bases had no gene match. Germline loops: CDR1 LGHNA, CDR2 YSLEER. The CDR3 sequence is 16 residues long.

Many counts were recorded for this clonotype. DNA of the CDR3: TGTGCCAGTAGTCGGACTAGCGGAGACTCCTACGAGCAGTACTTC. This sequence encodes CASSRTSGDSYEQYF. The V call is TRBV19, the J call TRBJ2-7, with 10 bases aligning to TRBD2. Looked up from germline, CDR1 is LNHDA and CDR2 is SQIVND (reference sequence). V shed 5 bases, J shed 0 bases, and the junction held 4 bases outside the gene matches. There are 15 residues in the CDR3.

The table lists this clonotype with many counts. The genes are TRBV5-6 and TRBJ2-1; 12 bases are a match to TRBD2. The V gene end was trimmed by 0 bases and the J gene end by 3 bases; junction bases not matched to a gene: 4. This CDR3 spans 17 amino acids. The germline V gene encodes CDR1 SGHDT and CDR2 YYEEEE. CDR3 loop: CASSLGLAGVSYNEQFF. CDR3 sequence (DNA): TGTGCCAGCAGCTTGGGACTAGCGGGAGTAAGCTACAATGAGCAGTTCTTC.

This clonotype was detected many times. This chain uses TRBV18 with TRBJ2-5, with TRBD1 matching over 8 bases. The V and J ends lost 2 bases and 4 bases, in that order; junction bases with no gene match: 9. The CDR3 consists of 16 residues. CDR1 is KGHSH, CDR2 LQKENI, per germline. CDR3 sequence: CASSPARTGMLETQYF. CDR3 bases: TGTGCCAGCTCACCAGCGAGGACAGGGATGTTAGAGACCCAGTACTTC. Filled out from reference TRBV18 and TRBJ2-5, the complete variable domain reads NAGVMQNPRHLVRRRGQEARLRCSPMKGHSHVYWYRQLPEEGLKFMVYLQKENIIDESGMPKERFSAEFPKEGPSILRIQQVVRGDSAAYFCASSPARTGMLETQYFGPGTRLLVL.

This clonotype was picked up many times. CDR3 sequence reads: CASSFTGASTDTQYF. As DNA, the CDR3 is TGTGCCAGCAGCTTTACAGGGGCTAGCACAGATACGCAGTATTTT. V and J are TRBV7-8 and TRBJ2-3; 7 positions agree with TRBD1. The CDR3 consists of 15 residues. Per germline, CDR1 SGHVS and CDR2 FQNEAQ. V dropped 3 bases and J dropped 0; count of bases not matched to a gene: 3.

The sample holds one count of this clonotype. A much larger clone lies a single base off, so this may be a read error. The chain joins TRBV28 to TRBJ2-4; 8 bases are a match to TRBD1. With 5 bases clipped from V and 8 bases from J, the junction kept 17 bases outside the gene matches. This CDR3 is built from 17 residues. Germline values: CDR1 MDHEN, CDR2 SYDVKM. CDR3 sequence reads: CASSARRDRRVADIQYF. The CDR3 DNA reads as TGTGCCAGCAGTGCCCGCCGGGACAGGAGGGTGGCTGACATTCAGTACTTC.

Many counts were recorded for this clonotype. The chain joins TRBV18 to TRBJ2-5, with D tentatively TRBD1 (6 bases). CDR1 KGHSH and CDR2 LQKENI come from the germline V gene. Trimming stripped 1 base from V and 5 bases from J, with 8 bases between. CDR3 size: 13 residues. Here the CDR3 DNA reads TGTGCCAGCTCACCACGGGGGCCGGAGACCCAGTACTTC. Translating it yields CASSPRGPETQYF.

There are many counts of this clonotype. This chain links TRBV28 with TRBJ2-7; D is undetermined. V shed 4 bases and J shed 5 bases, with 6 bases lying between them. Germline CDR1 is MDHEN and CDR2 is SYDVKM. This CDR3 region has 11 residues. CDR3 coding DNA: TGTGCCAGCAGTTCGATGGACGAGCAGTACTTC. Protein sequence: CASSSMDEQYF.

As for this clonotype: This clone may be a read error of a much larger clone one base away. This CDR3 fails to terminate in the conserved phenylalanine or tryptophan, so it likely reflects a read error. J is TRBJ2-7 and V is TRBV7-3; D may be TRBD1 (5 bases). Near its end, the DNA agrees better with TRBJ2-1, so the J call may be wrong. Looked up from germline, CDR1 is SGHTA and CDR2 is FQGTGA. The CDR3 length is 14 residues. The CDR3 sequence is CASSLSGRGYEQFL. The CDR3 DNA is TGTGCCAGCAGCTTAAGTGGAAGGGGCTATGAGCAGTTCCTC.

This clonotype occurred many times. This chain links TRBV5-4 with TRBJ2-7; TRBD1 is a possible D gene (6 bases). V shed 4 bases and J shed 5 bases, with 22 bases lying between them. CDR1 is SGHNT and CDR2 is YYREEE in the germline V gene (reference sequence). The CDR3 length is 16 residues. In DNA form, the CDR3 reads TGTGCCAGCAGCCCCCTTGACAGGAGCCGGCACCACGAGCAGTACTTC. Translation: CASSPLDRSRHHEQYF.

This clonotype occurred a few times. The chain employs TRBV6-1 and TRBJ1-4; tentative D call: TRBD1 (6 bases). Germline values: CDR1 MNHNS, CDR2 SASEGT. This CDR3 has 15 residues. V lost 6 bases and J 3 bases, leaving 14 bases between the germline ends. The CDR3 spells CASSRDRRPNEKLFF. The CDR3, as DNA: TGTGCCAGCAGCCGAGACAGGCGGCCTAATGAAAAACTGTTTTTT.

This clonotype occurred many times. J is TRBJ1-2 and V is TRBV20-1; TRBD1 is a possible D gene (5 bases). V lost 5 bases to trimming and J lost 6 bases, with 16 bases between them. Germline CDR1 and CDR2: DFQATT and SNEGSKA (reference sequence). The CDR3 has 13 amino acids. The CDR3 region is CSAGGTGAHGYTF. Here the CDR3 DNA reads TGCAGTGCTGGAGGTACAGGCGCTCATGGCTACACCTTC.

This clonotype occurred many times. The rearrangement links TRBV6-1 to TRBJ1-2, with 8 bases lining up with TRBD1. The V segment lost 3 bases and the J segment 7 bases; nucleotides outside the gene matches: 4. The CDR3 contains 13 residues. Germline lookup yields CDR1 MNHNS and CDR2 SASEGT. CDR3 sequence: CASSDRGRVGYTF. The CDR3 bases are TGTGCCAGCAGTGACAGGGGGCGGGTTGGCTACACCTTC.

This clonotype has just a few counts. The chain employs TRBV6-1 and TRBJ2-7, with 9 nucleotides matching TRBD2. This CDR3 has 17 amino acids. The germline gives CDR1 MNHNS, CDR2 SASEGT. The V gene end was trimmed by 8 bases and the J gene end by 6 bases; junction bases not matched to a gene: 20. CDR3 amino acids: CASDKWVAGVREPEQYF. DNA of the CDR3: TGTGCCAGCGATAAATGGGTAGCGGGAGTTCGCGAGCCCGAGCAGTACTTC.

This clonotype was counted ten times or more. Here the CDR3 DNA reads TGTGCCAGCAGTTTAGTACACTCTGGGGCCAACGTCCTGACTTTC. It translates to CASSLVHSGANVLTF. The rearrangement uses TRBV12-3 or TRBV12-4 and TRBJ2-6, with unresolved D. V dropped 1 base and J dropped 0 bases, with 4 bases sitting between them. The CDR3 sequence is 15 residues long.

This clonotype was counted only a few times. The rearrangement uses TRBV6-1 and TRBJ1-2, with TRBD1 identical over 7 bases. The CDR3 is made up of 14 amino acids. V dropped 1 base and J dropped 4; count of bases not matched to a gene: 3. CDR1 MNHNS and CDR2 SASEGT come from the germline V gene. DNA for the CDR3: TGTGCCAGCAGTGAAGTAGGGGGCGGCTATGGCTACACCTTC. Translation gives CASSEVGGGYGYTF.

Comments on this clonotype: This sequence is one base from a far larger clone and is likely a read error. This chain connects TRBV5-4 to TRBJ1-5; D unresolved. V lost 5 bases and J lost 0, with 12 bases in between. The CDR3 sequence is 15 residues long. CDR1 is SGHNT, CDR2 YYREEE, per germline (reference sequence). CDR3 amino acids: CASRRGQYSNQPQHF. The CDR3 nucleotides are TGTGCCAGCAGAAGAGGGCAGTATAGCAATCAGCCCCAGCATTTT.

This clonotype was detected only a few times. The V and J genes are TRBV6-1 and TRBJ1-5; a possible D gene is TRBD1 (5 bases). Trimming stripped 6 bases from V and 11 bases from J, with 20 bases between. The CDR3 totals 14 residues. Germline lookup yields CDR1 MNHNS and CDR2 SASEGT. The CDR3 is CASRPGTGDRAQHF. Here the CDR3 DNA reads TGTGCCAGCAGACCCGGGACCGGGGATAGGGCCCAGCATTTT.

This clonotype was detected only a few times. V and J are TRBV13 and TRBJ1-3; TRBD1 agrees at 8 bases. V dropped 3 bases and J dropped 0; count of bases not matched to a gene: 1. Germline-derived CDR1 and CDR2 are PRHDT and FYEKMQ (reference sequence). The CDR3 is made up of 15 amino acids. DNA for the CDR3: TGTGCCAGCAGCTTCACAGGGGGCTCTGGAAACACCATATATTTT. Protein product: CASSFTGGSGNTIYF.

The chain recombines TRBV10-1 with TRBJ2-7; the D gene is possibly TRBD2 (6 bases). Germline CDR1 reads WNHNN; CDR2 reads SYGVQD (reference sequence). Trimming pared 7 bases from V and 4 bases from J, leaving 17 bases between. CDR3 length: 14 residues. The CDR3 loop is CASTRRRVRYEQYF. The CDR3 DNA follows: TGCGCCAGCACCCGGAGGAGGGTAAGGTACGAGCAGTACTTC.